The T cell receptor beta chain under discussion was sequenced for a study of regulatory T cells in long-lasting Graves disease (dated by TCRdb to about 2021). Background for the entire study: Newly diagnosed Graves' disease patients had taken antithyroid drugs for less than 3 months. The study was registered as a clinical trial and conducted in China. A total of roughly 33 samples underwent TCR sequencing: about 13 from persistent and some 20 from newly diagnosed Graves' disease patients. Persistent Graves' disease patients were compared with newly diagnosed Graves' disease patients by peripheral blood TCR sequencing and RNA sequencing. Overall study outcomes, separate from this receptor: The study examined only peripheral blood because the primary lesion, thyroid tissue, could not be accessed. Patients with persistent disease shared more public clonotypes (around 2,500) than newly diagnosed patients did (more than 900). As a limitation, the authors acknowledged that the small sample size may reduce accuracy. Preferential use of TRBV28, TRBJ1-2 and TRBJ2-5 was observed in persistent disease, whereas TRBV20-1 and TRBJ2-1 were favored in newly diagnosed disease. Lower TCR Shannon entropy and fewer highly expanded clones were observed in persistent Graves' disease patients than in newly diagnosed patients, which suggested clonal expansion. Only the TCR beta chain was sequenced and analyzed.

A word on this clonotype: No cognate antigen has been identified for it. One base away there is no much larger clone; base qualities are not given.

The method was multiplex PCR. TCRdb records Illumina HiSeq 4000 as the sequencer. TCR beta libraries were built with iRepertoire HTBI primers and Arm-PCR amplification of CDR3 regions. Before sequencing, the PCR products went through gel purification. On the study's bioinformatics: Gene usage analysis of CDR3 amino acid clonotypes used the 50 to 70 TRBV and some 15 TRBJ segments found across samples. COPE and FqMerger were used to merge the filtered high-quality paired reads into contigs. BLAST was used to align contigs to the IMGT TRBV, TRBD and TRBJ reference genes, and CDR3 was defined following IMGT. Clonotypes above 0.1% frequency were classified as highly expanded clones. Shannon entropy was used to measure repertoire diversity, and the Gini coefficient was used to measure V-J evenness. A clonotype was considered public if more than one individual shared it. TCRdb trimmed the raw reads at Q25, called clones with MiXCR and kept productive beta chains. A single entry per CDR3 protein holds the most common genes and DNA from its merged rows. Here the V and J calls rest on TCRdb's processing, not on the authors' analysis. This sample comprises about 240,000 distinct CDR3 sequences, 20% to 25% of them detected only once. The ten largest clones capture approximately 15% of the sample.

CDR1 DFQATT and CDR2 SNEGSKA are derived from the germline V gene (reference sequence). From the cysteine up to the phenylalanine, the CDR3 has a length of 16 residues. The CDR3 DNA has 48 bases and is translated from base 1. The germline ends are 16 bases apart after V is trimmed by 0 bases and J by 4 bases. The sample's time point label, decoded: newly diagnosed GD, antithyroid drugs for less than 3 months. For both TCR sequencing and RNA sequencing, RNA was extracted from PBMCs in TRIzol. Graves' disease was diagnosed according to American Thyroid Association guidelines. Recruitment of patients was carried out at an endocrinology department in Xi'an, China. Each patient gave 9 to 10 milliliters of peripheral blood, collected in an EDTA anticoagulant tube. PBMCs were isolated by Ficoll Paque Plus density gradient separation without further T cell sorting. An Agilent 2100 Bioanalyzer and agarose gel were used to check RNA quality, and a NanoDrop 2000 was used to measure RNA concentration.

Sequenced material: peripheral blood mononuclear cells (PBMCs), taken at new diagnosis, from a patient treated with antithyroid drugs. The chain joins TRBV20-1 to TRBJ1-3, with the D segment identity uncertain. The clonotype was recovered from a female donor with Graves disease. The nucleotide sequence reads as follows: TGCAGTGCTAGAGATGGGGTCATCTCCGTAGGAAACACCATATATTTT. The translation is CSARDGVISVGNTIYF.